One and the same sample provided the 31 T cell receptor beta chains below, sequenced in a study of T cell repertoires in cytomegalovirus infection. One entry per CDR3 protein results from TCRdb running MiXCR on the reads. The sample includes approximately 140,000 distinct CDR3 sequences, 5.5% to 7% of them seen just once. Sequenced sample: PBMCs. The source is a human donor in good health (CMV status not recorded). Some clones in this sample may be carry-over from other donors' samples.

There are many counts of this clonotype. The chain uses TRBV7-8 and TRBJ2-3; 12 bases line up with TRBD2. This CDR3 is 14 amino acids long. Germline V gene data show CDR1 as SGHVS and CDR2 as FQNEAQ. Unmatched junction bases numbered 4, after V lost 8 bases and J lost 4 bases. In nucleotides, the CDR3 is TGTGCCAGCGCTAGCGGGGGGGCCTCAGATACGCAGTATTTT. Protein: CASASGGASDTQYF.

This clonotype was found many times. The chain couples TRBV7-2 to TRBJ1-3; D ambiguous. The CDR3 totals 16 residues. The germline V gene has CDR1 SGHTA and CDR2 FQGNSA. The ends were cut back, 6 bases at V and 0 bases at J, with 15 bases in the middle. This CDR3 is CASSSGGPYSGNTIYF. CDR3 in DNA: TGTGCCAGCAGTTCTGGAGGTCCTTACTCTGGAAACACCATATATTTT.

In its sample, this clonotype was seen many times. V is TRBV4-3 and J is TRBJ2-7; D remains unclear. Trimming left V 1 base short and J 1 base short, with 11 bases between. This CDR3 contains 15 residues. Germline-derived CDR1 and CDR2 are LGHNA and YSLEER. Written as DNA, the CDR3 is TGCGCCAGCAGCCAAGCGTTCGGACCTTCCTACGAGCAGTACTTC. It yields the protein CASSQAFGPSYEQYF.

This clonotype has just a few counts. V usage is TRBV27 and J usage is TRBJ2-1, with D perhaps TRBD2 (7 bases). The V gene's germline CDR1 is MNHEY and CDR2 SMNVEV (reference sequence). The CDR3 extends over 15 amino acids. The V and J ends lost 2 bases and 7 bases respectively, with 15 bases between them. The CDR3 sequence is CASSLRGGAGNEQFF. For the CDR3, the DNA is TGTGCCAGCAGTTTACGCGGGGGCGCCGGGAATGAGCAGTTCTTC.

Regarding this clonotype: This may arise from a read error, as a much more abundant clone is one base away. V usage is TRBV6-4 and J usage is TRBJ2-3, with D perhaps TRBD2 (6 bases). V lost 2 bases, J lost 3 bases, and 12 bases lay in between. Germline CDR1 is MRHNA and CDR2 is SNTAGT. The CDR3 runs 15 residues. The DNA for the CDR3 is TGTGCCAGCAGTGACGTGGGCGCGGGAACAGATACGCAGTATTTT. Its protein is CASSDVGAGTDTQYF.

The chain recombines TRBV28 with TRBJ2-1, with 11 bases identical to TRBD2. Trimming removed 2 bases from V and 5 bases from J; junction bases left unmatched: 5. CDR3 length: 16 amino acids. Germline V CDR1 and CDR2: MDHEN, SYDVKM. CDR3 residues: CASSLALAGGNNEQFF. CDR3 bases: TGTGCCAGCAGTTTAGCCTTAGCGGGGGGGAACAATGAGCAGTTCTTC.

The V and J genes are TRBV15 and TRBJ1-4; D is perhaps TRBD1 (5 bases). The V end lost 4 bases, the J end lost 12 bases, and 15 bases lay between the germline ends. The CDR3 contains 13 residues. Germline V gene sequence: CDR1 LNHNV, CDR2 YYDKDF (reference sequence). The CDR3 sequence: CATSNPGLMELFF. The CDR3 DNA is TGTGCCACCAGCAACCCGGGGCTCATGGAACTGTTTTTT.

This clonotype was recorded at least ten times. The chain uses TRBV7-2 and TRBJ2-3, with D maybe TRBD2 (5 bases). This CDR3 region has 14 residues. Deletions cut 7 bases from V and 9 bases from J, with 20 bases between. Germline V gives CDR1 SGHTA, CDR2 FQGNSA. In nucleotides, the CDR3 is TGTGCCAGCAATTTGGGGAGACTAAGTGGGACGCAGTATTTT. The encoded protein is CASNLGRLSGTQYF.

This clonotype was counted ten times or more. V gene TRBV5-4 combines with J gene TRBJ2-3; a possible D gene is TRBD2 (5 bases). V lost 5 bases and J 4 bases, leaving 20 bases between the germline ends. The CDR3 has 16 residues. The germline gives CDR1 SGHNT, CDR2 YYREEE (reference sequence). CDR3 DNA sequence: TGTGCCAGCAGTCATCAGCGGCTTCATAGTCCAGATACGCAGTATTTT. Translation gives CASSHQRLHSPDTQYF.

This clonotype appeared many times. The chain recombines TRBV28 with TRBJ2-5; D unclear. CDR1 and CDR2 from the germline V gene are MDHEN and SYDVKM. This CDR3 contains 14 residues. V was trimmed by 6 bases and J by 1 base, leaving 12 bases between them. CDR3 in amino acids: CASSPVNLQETQYF. The CDR3 bases are TGTGCCAGCAGCCCCGTCAACCTCCAAGAGACCCAGTACTTC.

The V gene is TRBV29-1, the J gene TRBJ2-6; D is perhaps TRBD2 (6 bases). Germline V gene lookup returns CDR1 SQVTM and CDR2 ANQGSEA. The CDR3 totals 15 residues. Trimming stripped 4 bases from V and 1 base from J, with 11 bases between. The CDR3 loop reads CSVALLASGANVLTF. The CDR3 DNA reads as TGCAGCGTTGCATTACTAGCTTCTGGGGCCAACGTCCTGACTTTC.

This clonotype turned up a few times. The CDR3 DNA reads as TGCAGTTACGCGTCAGGGGTTGCACAAGAGACCCAGTACTTC. Its protein is CSYASGVAQETQYF. This chain uses TRBV20-1 with TRBJ2-5; possibly TRBD1 for D (6 bases). V was cut by 8 bases and J by 2 bases, with 18 bases left in between. The CDR3 covers 14 residues. Looked up from germline, CDR1 is DFQATT and CDR2 is SNEGSKA (reference sequence).

The chain carries TRBV27 and TRBJ2-3, with D perhaps TRBD1 (6 bases). Trimming cost V 3 bases and J 4 bases, with 14 bases left between them. Germline V lookup: CDR1 MNHEY, CDR2 SMNVEV (reference sequence). The CDR3 covers 15 residues. CDR3 sequence reads: CASSLTGLSADTQYF. CDR3 nucleotides: TGTGCCAGCAGTTTGACAGGTTTATCCGCAGATACGCAGTATTTT.

This clonotype was observed many times. The chain recombines TRBV5-4 with TRBJ2-1; TRBD1 matches 7 bases. Germline V gene lookup returns CDR1 SGHNT and CDR2 YYREEE (reference sequence). The CDR3 spans 16 residues. V lost 6 bases to trimming and J lost 6 bases; unmatched junction nucleotides: 15. CDR3 in amino acids: CASNTLSRTGINEQFF. CDR3 DNA sequence: TGTGCCAGCAACACATTATCTCGGACAGGTATCAATGAGCAGTTCTTC.

The chain joins TRBV5-6 to TRBJ2-5; D call uncertain. The V and J ends lost 4 bases and 5 bases respectively, with 9 bases between them. The CDR3 runs 12 residues. Per germline, CDR1 SGHDT and CDR2 YYEEEE. Here the CDR3 DNA reads TGTGCCAGCAGCATCACCTGGGAGACCCAGTACTTC. Amino acid sequence: CASSITWETQYF.

This clonotype was recorded at least ten times. V is TRBV7-8 and J is TRBJ1-1; unclear D gene. Looked up from germline, CDR1 is SGHVS and CDR2 is FQNEAQ. V lost 6 bases, J lost 1 base, and 12 bases lay in between. The CDR3 sequence is 14 residues long. As DNA, the CDR3 is TGTGCCAGCAGGGCAGGACGGAAGAACACTGAAGCTTTCTTT. Translated, it gives CASRAGRKNTEAFF. The full variable domain, with the rest looked up from reference TRBV7-8 and TRBJ1-1, is GAGVSQSPRYKVAKRGQDVALRCDPISGHVSLFWYQQALGQGPEFLTYFQNEAQLDKSGLPSDRFFAERPEGSVSTLKIQRTQQEDSAVYLCASRAGRKNTEAFFGQGTRLTVV.

This clonotype was counted a few times. Here the CDR3 reads CASSSGVLYGYTF. CDR3 in DNA: TGTGCCAGCAGCTCAGGAGTCCTCTATGGCTACACCTTC. This chain joins TRBV7-9 and TRBJ1-2; D ambiguous. The length of the CDR3 is 13 residues. Trimming cost V 4 bases and J 4 bases, with 10 bases left between them. CDR1 SEHNR and CDR2 FQNEAQ come from the germline V gene (reference sequence).

This clonotype occurred a few times. The chain uses TRBV5-1 and TRBJ2-3; 7 positions match TRBD1. CDR1 is SGHRS, CDR2 YFSETQ, per germline. This CDR3 has 15 residues. V shed 4 bases and J 2 bases; nucleotides not matched to a gene: 7. CDR3 sequence: CASSTRQGSTDTQYF. In DNA, the CDR3 is TGCGCCAGCAGCACCCGACAGGGATCCACAGATACGCAGTATTTT.

This clonotype was seen more than once but under ten times. This may arise from a read error, as a much more abundant clone is one base away. V and J are TRBV19 and TRBJ1-1; possibly TRBD1 for D (5 bases). CDR3 length equals 14 residues. Deletions cut 1 base from V and 0 bases from J, with 6 bases between. Germline CDR1 LNHDA, CDR2 SQIVND (reference sequence). The CDR3 bases are TGTGCCAGTAGTATAGGACAGCTGAACACTGAAGCTTTCTTT. Its translation: CASSIGQLNTEAFF.

This clonotype was detected a few times. This chain uses TRBV6-2 or TRBV6-3 with TRBJ2-5; D is ambiguous. From germline, CDR1 is MNHEY and CDR2 SVGEGT. This CDR3 comprises 14 residues. Deletions cut 5 bases from V and 2 bases from J, with 12 bases between. The CDR3 sequence: CASSPESRQETQYF. The CDR3 coding sequence is TGTGCCAGCAGTCCAGAGTCCCGACAAGAGACCCAGTACTTC.

The CDR3 nucleotides read TGTGCCTGGAGTGAGGGCTTGGGGTTGAGCGGTTCACCCCTCCACTTT. It translates to CAWSEGLGLSGSPLHF. V and J are TRBV30 and TRBJ1-6; D remains unclear. Trimming cost V 1 base and J 9 bases, with 19 bases left between them. CDR3 length: 16 amino acids. Germline assignment: CDR1 GTSNPN and CDR2 SVGIG (reference sequence).

The V gene is TRBV5-1, the J gene TRBJ2-2; the D is unclear. Germline loops: CDR1 SGHRS, CDR2 YFSETQ. V was pared by 2 bases and J by 6 bases, with 11 bases between. The CDR3 loop spans 14 amino acids. As DNA, the CDR3 is TGCGCCAGCAGCTTCCATACAGAGGCCGGGGAGCTGTTTTTT. Its translation is CASSFHTEAGELFF.

This clonotype was detected a few times. This chain joins TRBV4-3 and TRBJ1-3, with 7 bases matching TRBD1. The V gene's germline CDR1 is LGHNA and CDR2 YSLEER. V dropped 1 base and J dropped 3; count of bases not matched to a gene: 9. The CDR3 consists of 17 residues. The CDR3 loop is CASSQVHRGSYGNTIYF. The DNA for the CDR3 is TGCGCCAGCAGCCAAGTCCACAGGGGTTCTTATGGAAACACCATATATTTT.

This clonotype came up many times. The rearrangement joins TRBV7-7 to TRBJ1-4, with no clear D. Germline V gene lookup returns CDR1 SSHAT and CDR2 FNYEAQ (reference sequence). With 11 bases removed from V and 11 bases from J, the gap between germline ends came to 6 bases. The CDR3 is 8 residues long. Here the CDR3 DNA reads TGTGCCGGGGAGAAACTGTTTTTT. This sequence encodes CAGEKLFF.

The J gene is TRBJ1-6, the V gene TRBV20-1; 8 bases fit TRBD1. Germline assignment: CDR1 DFQATT and CDR2 SNEGSKA (reference sequence). CDR3 length: 15 residues. The V and J ends lost 3 bases and 5 bases, in that order; junction bases with no gene match: 6. CDR3 DNA: TGCAGTGCTAGTCCTCACAGGGGGGATAATTCACCCCTCCACTTT. This gives the protein CSASPHRGDNSPLHF.

This sequence joins TRBV29-1 and TRBJ1-4; 7 bases are shared with TRBD1. The CDR3 loop spans 14 amino acids. Germline trimming cut 4 bases from V and 3 bases from J; bases unmatched to any gene: 5. The germline gives CDR1 SQVTM, CDR2 ANQGSEA. The CDR3 protein is CSVADRLANEKLFF. The DNA for the CDR3 is TGCAGCGTTGCGGACAGGCTGGCTAATGAAAAACTGTTTTTT.

The chain combines TRBV6-8 with TRBJ2-3; perhaps D is TRBD1 or TRBD2 (5 bases each). Germline V lookup: CDR1 MNHGY, CDR2 SAAAGT. The CDR3 contains 14 residues. Trimming removed 8 bases at V and 1 base at J, with 13 bases between. CDR3 sequence reads: CASRPLGGTDTQYF. DNA of the CDR3: TGTGCCAGCCGACCCCTGGGGGGCACAGATACGCAGTATTTT.

This clonotype was detected many times. V gene TRBV11-2 combines with J gene TRBJ2-1; no clear D gene. Trimming cost V 1 base and J 4 bases, with 14 bases left between them. Germline CDR1 and CDR2: SGHAT and FQNNGV. The CDR3 has 16 residues. The CDR3 is CASSLAWDVSYNEQFF. The CDR3 DNA is TGTGCCAGCAGCTTAGCTTGGGATGTCTCGTACAATGAGCAGTTCTTC.

This clonotype came up once. The J gene is TRBJ1-1, the V gene TRBV5-1; D is possibly TRBD1 (5 bases). Germline V lookup: CDR1 SGHRS, CDR2 YFSETQ. This CDR3 has 15 residues. V was clipped by 0 bases and J by 10 bases, with 19 bases between them. The CDR3 region is CASSLGFGAGNVAFF. Here the CDR3 DNA reads TGCGCCAGCAGCTTGGGGTTCGGGGCCGGTAATGTAGCTTTCTTT. The entire variable domain, with the rest obtained from reference TRBV5-1 and TRBJ1-1, is as follows: KAGVTQTPRYLIKTRGQQVTLSCSPISGHRSVSWYQQTPGQGLQFLFEYFSETQRNKGNFPGRFSGRQFSNSRSEMNVSTLELGDSALYLCASSLGFGAGNVAFFGQGTRLTVV.

This clonotype was counted ten times or more. The chain recombines TRBV20-1 with TRBJ1-5; unclear D gene. CDR3 length: 13 residues. Trimming took 1 base from V and 3 from J, leaving 7 bases between them. Germline CDR1 DFQATT, CDR2 SNEGSKA (reference sequence). In nucleotides, the CDR3 is TGCAGTGCTAGAGCCCAGGACAATCAGCCCCAGCATTTT. Its translation: CSARAQDNQPQHF.

This clonotype was seen only once. As the CDR3 is not closed by the conserved phenylalanine or tryptophan, this likely results from a read error. The gene calls are TRBV12-3 or TRBV12-4 and TRBJ2-6, with 10 bases matching TRBD1. The V and J ends lost 5 bases and 0 bases, in that order; junction bases with no gene match: 10. CDR3 length: 19 amino acids. CDR3 nucleotides: TGTGCCAGCAGTCCGTGGGGGGGACAGGGGAGCTCTGGGGCCAACGTCCTGACTCTC. Protein: CASSPWGGQGSSGANVLTL.